This T cell receptor beta chain comes out of a study of blood T cell repertoires in COVID-19. Study as a whole: Some COVID-19 samples were acute and others convalescent; all came from the United States, Italy and Spain. From T cells, B-cell-depleted T cells, or PBMCs came the material, which was cDNA or gDNA.

The CDR3 is 14 residues long. CDR1 is LNHDA and CDR2 is SQIVND in the germline V gene (reference sequence). V lost 7 bases and J lost 5; bases outside the gene matches: 8. As processed by the authors: Researchers report that nucleated cell counts were estimated from reference gene primer amplification. Assay: immunoSEQ multiplex PCR; the TCRdb copy retains only in-frame clones and omits some. Clone size and the V and J calls come from that table; the DNA yielded D and trimming. The table shows about 240,000 clones, with approximately 83% occurring only once. The chain recombines TRBV19 with TRBJ1-3, with 7 bases that match TRBD1. The source of this sequence is a woman aged 25 to 45 who had recovered from COVID-19. Sequences were obtained from peripheral blood. The CDR3 reads CASKRGTERNTIYF. Written as DNA, the CDR3 is TGTGCCAGTAAGCGAGGGACAGAGAGAAACACCATATATTTT.